This T cell receptor beta chain appears in the sequencing data of a study of blood T cell repertoires in COVID-19. Study as a whole: There were acute and convalescent COVID-19 samples, and they came from the United States, Italy and Spain. From T cells, B-cell-depleted T cells, or PBMCs came the material, which was cDNA or gDNA.

Generated by immunoSEQ multiplex PCR, the TCRdb table keeps only in-frame clones and is missing some. The profile shows 150,000 to 200,000 clones, just over 90% of them singletons. V lost 3 bases to trimming and J lost 4 bases, with 13 bases between them. CDR1 and CDR2 from the germline V gene are SGHTA and FQGNSA. The CDR3 consists of 15 residues. Seattle researchers signed up patients amid active infection and tracked them longitudinally. This clonotype originated in a woman aged 55-70 years with COVID-19, enrolled during active disease. Sequences were obtained from peripheral blood. The V and J genes are TRBV7-2 and TRBJ2-1, with D possibly TRBD2 on 6 matching bases. The CDR3 protein is CASSFIAVHYNEQFF. CDR3 DNA: TGTGCCAGCAGCTTTATAGCGGTACATTACAATGAGCAGTTCTTC.